The present entry profiles one T cell receptor beta chain with its context. Its matching antigen is unknown. The sample comes from a study of shared clonotypes between healthy human individuals. The study's findings and limits: Relative to memory subsets, naive subsets generally showed larger estimated richness.

Per the original methods: Filtering differed for immunoSEQ, which gave only junction sequences without quality scores. Profiling relied on immunoSEQ multiplex PCR, and the TCRdb table lists in-frame clones only, not all of them. That table is the source of V, J and clone size, and D and trimming were worked out from the DNA. The table lists roughly 2.6 million clones, 90% to 95% of them singletons. This CDR3 spans 15 amino acids. Germline CDR1 is ENHRY and CDR2 is SYGVKD. Trimming took 0 bases from V and 3 from J, leaving 12 bases between them. A split of CD4+ cells into CD45RA+ naive and CD45RA-negative memory subsets was performed.

This receptor was obtained from a man aged 18 to 29 in good health. Material: naive CD4+ T cells sorted from blood. Subset: CD45RA+ positively selected. The chain is built from TRBV10-3 and TRBJ2-7; D not certain. CDR3 sequence: CAISESNTANYEQYF. The CDR3 region has the DNA TGTGCCATCAGTGAGTCGAATACAGCAAACTACGAGCAGTACTTC.